This entry lists 25 T cell receptor beta chains sequenced from one sample in a study of CXCR3-negative and CXCR3-positive naive CD8 T cells. Each TRB cDNA library was prepared by 5' RACE (with UMI labels). TCRdb reprocessed the 5' RACE reads and stores each CDR3 protein as one record, lacking DNA. This listing includes 45,000 or so distinct CDR3 sequences. Sequencing input: memory CD8+ T cells from blood. The source of these receptors is a human donor in good health. Some clones in this sample may be carry-over from other donors' samples.

The chain employs TRBV29-1 and TRBJ2-7; TCRdb picks TRBD1, but there is no DNA to check that call. The CDR3 consists of 13 residues. Germline V gives CDR1 SQVTM, CDR2 ANQGSEA. This chain's CDR3 is CSVRQPTSYEQYF.

This chain links TRBV28 with TRBJ2-5; there is no DNA to check the TCRdb D call of TRBD2. CDR3 size: 14 residues. Per germline, CDR1 MDHEN and CDR2 SYDVKM. The CDR3 spells CASSPRGGAETQYF.

The V and J genes are TRBV29-1 and TRBJ1-1. The CDR3 covers 11 residues. Germline CDR1 and CDR2: SQVTM and ANQGSEA. This CDR3 reads CSVEGDTEAFF.

The chain recombines TRBV10-2 with TRBJ1-2. The CDR3 totals 12 residues. Germline assignment: CDR1 WSHSY and CDR2 SAAADI. This CDR3 reads CASSDKIYGYTF.

The chain couples TRBV29-1 to TRBJ2-7. This CDR3 comprises 12 residues. Germline V gene sequence: CDR1 SQVTM, CDR2 ANQGSEA. The CDR3 loop reads CSVDWGSYEQYF.

The CDR3 sequence: CASSIRQYGYTF. V usage is TRBV21-1 and J usage is TRBJ1-2; TCRdb selects TRBD1, and the lack of DNA leaves this call unchecked. TRBV21-1 has pseudogene status. The CDR3 consists of 12 residues.

The chain carries TRBV7-2 and TRBJ2-7; TCRdb proposes TRBD1, but this gene call is untestable without DNA. CDR1 SGHTA and CDR2 FQGNSA come from the germline V gene. This CDR3 comprises 16 residues. The CDR3 sequence: CASSSWTGESSYEQYF.

J is TRBJ2-7 and V is TRBV13. Germline loops: CDR1 PRHDT, CDR2 FYEKMQ (reference sequence). This CDR3 region has 16 residues. CDR3 residues: CASSLGHGMISYEQYF.

V and J are TRBV10-3 and TRBJ2-7; lacking DNA, the TRBD1 call made by TCRdb goes unchecked. The length of the CDR3 is 14 residues. CDR1 and CDR2 from the germline V gene are ENHRY and SYGVKD. The CDR3 here is CAISGVGGRYEQYF.

CDR3 residues: CASSLYRADEQYF. The chain combines TRBV27 with TRBJ2-7; absent DNA, TCRdb's TRBD2 call cannot be checked. Per the germline V gene, CDR1 is MNHEY and CDR2 is SMNVEV (reference sequence). The CDR3 has 13 residues.

CDR3 amino acids: CASSLGSNSPLHF. The chain is built from TRBV6-4 and TRBJ1-6. This CDR3 comprises 13 residues. Germline CDR1 and CDR2: MRHNA and SNTAGT.

This chain links TRBV29-1 with TRBJ2-3; the TRBD1 assignment by TCRdb is unverifiable without DNA. The CDR3 is 17 residues long. From germline, CDR1 is SQVTM and CDR2 ANQGSEA. The CDR3 loop is CSVEGYQGDRLTDTQYF.

The rearrangement links TRBV7-2 to TRBJ1-1; TCRdb indicates TRBD1, and absent DNA this call remains unverified. This CDR3 spans 16 amino acids. Germline-derived CDR1 and CDR2 are SGHTA and FQGNSA. The CDR3 spells CASSSPRQGTNTEAFF.

This chain connects TRBV5-1 to TRBJ1-1; TCRdb's D call of TRBD1 is untestable without DNA. This CDR3 is built from 14 residues. The germline V gene encodes CDR1 SGHRS and CDR2 YFSETQ. The CDR3: CASSLYRTNTEAFF.

J is TRBJ2-3 and V is TRBV7-9. Germline values: CDR1 SEHNR, CDR2 FQNEAQ (reference sequence). The CDR3 totals 12 residues. This CDR3 reads CASRASDDTQYF.

The chain uses TRBV20-1 and TRBJ1-1; TCRdb picks TRBD1, but there is no DNA to check that call. CDR3 length: 13 amino acids. The germline CDR1 and CDR2 sequences are DFQATT and SNEGSKA (reference sequence). CDR3 residues: CSARERGGTEAFF.

V and J are TRBV7-9 and TRBJ1-4. This CDR3 spans 14 amino acids. CDR1 is SEHNR and CDR2 is FQNEAQ in the germline V gene (reference sequence). CDR3 residues: CASSFPTTNEKLFF.

The rearrangement uses TRBV20-1 and TRBJ2-1; TCRdb selects TRBD2, and the lack of DNA leaves this call unchecked. Germline V gene sequence: CDR1 DFQATT, CDR2 SNEGSKA (reference sequence). This CDR3 is built from 14 residues. Here the CDR3 reads CSASISGGSDEQFF.

CDR3 residues: CASSGGGPFNEQFF. The genes are TRBV6-4 and TRBJ2-1; lacking DNA, the TRBD2 call made by TCRdb goes unchecked. Germline V gene data show CDR1 as MRHNA and CDR2 as SNTAGT. The CDR3 spans 14 residues.

This rearrangement joins TRBV29-1 to TRBJ2-7. This CDR3 has 14 amino acids. From germline, CDR1 is SQVTM and CDR2 ANQGSEA. CDR3 amino acids: CSVVLTTNMGEQYF.

This rearrangement joins TRBV28 to TRBJ2-7; TCRdb proposes TRBD1, but this gene call is untestable without DNA. The CDR3 consists of 15 residues. From germline, CDR1 is MDHEN and CDR2 SYDVKM. This CDR3 reads CASSYFPPSGSEQYF.

The V gene is TRBV29-1, the J gene TRBJ2-1; the D call of TRBD1 rests on TCRdb alone, since no DNA is present to check it. CDR3 length: 13 amino acids. Germline CDR1 reads SQVTM; CDR2 reads ANQGSEA. The CDR3 is CSGTGNSYNEQFF.

The rearrangement links TRBV20-1 to TRBJ1-5; TCRdb's D call, TRBD1, is unchecked because there is no DNA. The CDR3 runs to 16 residues. Germline CDR1 is DFQATT and CDR2 is SNEGSKA (reference sequence). The CDR3 region is CSAHSDRVYSNQPQHF.

The rearrangement uses TRBV28 and TRBJ2-2; the D call of TRBD2 rests on TCRdb alone, since no DNA is present to check it. The CDR3 is 16 amino acids. Per germline, CDR1 MDHEN and CDR2 SYDVKM. CDR3 loop: CASSLTVGGPTGELFF. The entire variable domain, with the rest obtained from reference TRBV28 and TRBJ2-2, is as follows: DVKVTQSSRYLVKRTGEKVFLECVQDMDHENMFWYRQDPGLGLRLIYFSYDVKMKEKGDIPEGYSVSREKKERFSLILESASTNQTSMYLCASSLTVGGPTGELFFGEGSRLTVL.

This rearrangement joins TRBV5-1 to TRBJ2-7. Germline CDR1 is SGHRS and CDR2 is YFSETQ. The CDR3 is 15 amino acids. The CDR3 reads CASSLDSRGPYEQYF.